The T cell receptor (beta chain) under discussion was sequenced for a study of T cells after yellow fever vaccination. Background on the study: The SMART-Seq v4 Ultra Low Input method served to prepare the low-cell-number fractions.

This CDR3 is built from 13 residues. V was shortened by 1 base and J by 12 bases, with 14 bases between the two germline ends. CDR1 is MGHRA and CDR2 is YSYEKL in the germline V gene. 5'RACE template switching added a universal primer site and UMIs to TCR cDNA. TCRdb reanalysed the 5' RACE reads using MiXCR and keeps one entry per CDR3 protein. Seen here are more than 300,000 distinct CDR3 sequences, over 8.5% observed once, and the top ten hold roughly 3%. The sample holds a few counts of this clonotype. Sequencing used CD4+ T cells sorted from PBMCs, obtained 45 days after the yellow fever booster vaccination. This sequence joins TRBV4-1 and TRBJ2-3; D not resolved. The clonotype was recovered from a man younger than 35 who received the YFV17D yellow fever vaccine. CDR3 sequence reads: CASSQGSVGFQYF. CDR3 bases: TGCGCCAGCAGCCAAGGGTCTGTGGGGTTCCAGTATTTT.